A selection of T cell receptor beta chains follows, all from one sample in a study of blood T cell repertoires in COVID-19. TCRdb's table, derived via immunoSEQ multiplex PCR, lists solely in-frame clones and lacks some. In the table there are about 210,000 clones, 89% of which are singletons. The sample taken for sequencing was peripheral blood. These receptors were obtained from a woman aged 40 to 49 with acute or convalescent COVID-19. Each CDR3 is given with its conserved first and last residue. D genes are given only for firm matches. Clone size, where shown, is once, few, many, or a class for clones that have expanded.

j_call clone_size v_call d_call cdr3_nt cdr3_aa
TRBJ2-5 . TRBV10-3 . TGTGCCATCAGTGGGGAAATTAGCGGTTCGGAGACCCAGTACTTC CAISGEISGSETQYF
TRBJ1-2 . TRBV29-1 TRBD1 TGCAGCGTCTCAGGGACAGGGTTTGGCTACACCTTC CSVSGTGFGYTF
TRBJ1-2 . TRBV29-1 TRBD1 TGCAGCGTTGAAGGCAGACAGGGGACCGGCTACACCTTC CSVEGRQGTGYTF
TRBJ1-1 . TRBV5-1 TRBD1 TGCGCCAGCAGCAGTAACCAGGGGGCGACTGAAGCTTTCTTT CASSSNQGATEAFF
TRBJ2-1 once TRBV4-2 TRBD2 TGTGCCAGCAGCCAAGATGGGGGAGGCGGGGGGAGCTCCTACAATGAGCAGTTCTTC CASSQDGGGGGSSYNEQFF
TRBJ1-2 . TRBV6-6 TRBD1 TGTGCCAGCAGTGCCCGGACAGGAGCCTATGGCTACACCTTC CASSARTGAYGYTF
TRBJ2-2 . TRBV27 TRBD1 TGTGCCAGCAGTTTAAGGGGGACAGGGGGGACCGGGGAGCTGTTTTTT CASSLRGTGGTGELFF
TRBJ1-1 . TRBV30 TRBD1 TGTGCCTGGGCTAGCTGGGACAGGGCTAACACTGAAGCTTTCTTT CAWASWDRANTEAFF
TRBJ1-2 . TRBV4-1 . TGCGCCAGCAGCCAAGATCAGGATCTAAACTATGGCTACACCTTC CASSQDQDLNYGYTF
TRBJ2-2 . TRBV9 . TGTGCCAGCAGCGTAGATGCAGTGAACACCGGGGAGCTGTTTTTT CASSVDAVNTGELFF
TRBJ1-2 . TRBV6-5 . TGTGCCAGCAGTAGGGGTGATCACTATGGCTACACCTTC CASSRGDHYGYTF
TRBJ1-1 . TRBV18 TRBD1 TGTGCCAGCTCACCGGCGGGACAGGGGCTGATCGCTGAAGCTTTCTTT CASSPAGQGLIAEAFF
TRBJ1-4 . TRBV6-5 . TGTGCCAGCAGTTACCGGGGGGCTAATGAAAAACTGTTTTTT CASSYRGANEKLFF
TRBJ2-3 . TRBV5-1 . TGCGCCAGCAGCTTGGGCCCTAATACGCAGTATTTT CASSLGPNTQYF
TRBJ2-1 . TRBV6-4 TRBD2 TGTGCCAGCAGTGACCCGGGGGGGGGTCGGGATGAGCAGTTCTTC CASSDPGGGRDEQFF
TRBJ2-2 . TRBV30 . TGTGCCTGGAGTACCGGGACATCCTACACCGGGGAGCTGTTTTTT CAWSTGTSYTGELFF
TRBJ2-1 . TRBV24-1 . TGTGCCACCAGTGACTCGGATCGGGGGTCCTACAATGAGCAGTTCTTC CATSDSDRGSYNEQFF
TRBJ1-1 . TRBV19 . TGTGCCACGCGGGGGCCCCTCGTGAACACTGAAGCTTTCTTT CATRGPLVNTEAFF
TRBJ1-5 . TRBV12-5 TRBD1 TGTGCTAGTGGGCAGGACAGGGTGGGCAATCAGCCCCAGCATTTT CASGQDRVGNQPQHF
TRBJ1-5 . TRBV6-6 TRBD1 TGTGCCAGCATGGGGGCAGGGGGGTTTGGCAATCAGCCCCAGCATTTT CASMGAGGFGNQPQHF
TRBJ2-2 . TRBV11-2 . TGTGCCAGCAGCTGGCCCCGCGGGGAGCTGTTTTTT CASSWPRGELFF
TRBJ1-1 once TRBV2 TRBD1 TGTGCCAGCAGTCTACGACAGGGAAGCACTGAAGCTTTCTTT CASSLRQGSTEAFF